This T cell receptor (beta chain) comes out of a study of blood T cell repertoires in COVID-19. Study background: There were acute and convalescent COVID-19 samples, and they came from the United States, Italy and Spain.

Original processing methods: Amplification from reference gene primers served as the basis for estimated nucleated cell counts. Sequenced by immunoSEQ multiplex PCR; TCRdb stores in-frame clones only, minus some. The V and J calls and clone size were taken over from that table, and D and trimming were inferred from the DNA. Among tens of thousands of clones listed, 90% were seen once. Germline V gene lookup returns CDR1 SGHRS and CDR2 YFSETQ. V lost 0 bases and J 4 bases, leaving 15 bases between the germline ends. The CDR3 consists of 16 residues. Input material: peripheral blood. The chain links TRBV5-1 to TRBJ2-3; D is perhaps TRBD2 (5 bases). This clonotype was obtained from a human donor in a cohort sampled during active COVID-19. In nucleotides, the CDR3 is TGCGCCAGCAGCTTGGGGGCGGCTAGCATAGCAGATACGCAGTATTTT. This sequence encodes CASSLGAASIADTQYF.